This T cell receptor (beta chain) appears in the sequencing data of a study of lymphopenia after photon versus proton radiotherapy. The germline CDR1 and CDR2 sequences are LNHDA and SQIVND (reference sequence). The V end lost 4 bases, the J end lost 11 bases, and 14 bases lay between the germline ends. The CDR3 has 12 amino acids. TCRdb's table, derived via immunoSEQ multiplex PCR, lists solely in-frame clones and lacks some. Among tens of thousands of clones listed, about 89% were seen once. The sequencing used peripheral blood, collected from a patient treated with proton-based radiotherapy. The TCR was taken from a man aged 80 or over with esophageal cancer. V is TRBV19 and J is TRBJ1-1; no clear D gene. This CDR3 is CASSSAVTGAFF. The CDR3, as DNA: TGTGCCAGTAGTAGCGCTGTCACGGGGGCTTTCTTT.